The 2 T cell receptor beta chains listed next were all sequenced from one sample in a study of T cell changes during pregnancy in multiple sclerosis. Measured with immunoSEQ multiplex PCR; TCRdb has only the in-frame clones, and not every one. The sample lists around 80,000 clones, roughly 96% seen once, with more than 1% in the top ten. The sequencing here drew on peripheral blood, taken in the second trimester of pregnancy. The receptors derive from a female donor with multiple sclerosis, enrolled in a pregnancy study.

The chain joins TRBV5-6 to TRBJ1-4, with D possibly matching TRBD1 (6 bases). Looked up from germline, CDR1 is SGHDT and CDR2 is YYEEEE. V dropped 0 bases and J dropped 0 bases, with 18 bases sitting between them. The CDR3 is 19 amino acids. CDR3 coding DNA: TGTGCCAGCAGCTTGGCCCCCAGGGGCTTCACCTCAACTAATGAAAAACTGTTTTTT. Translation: CASSLAPRGFTSTNEKLFF.

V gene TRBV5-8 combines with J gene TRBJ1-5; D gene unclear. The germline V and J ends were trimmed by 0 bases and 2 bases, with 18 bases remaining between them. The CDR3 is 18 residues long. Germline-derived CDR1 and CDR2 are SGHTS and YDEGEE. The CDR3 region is CASSLVGVGSNGNQPQHF. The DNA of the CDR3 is TGTGCCAGCAGCTTGGTTGGGGTGGGGAGTAATGGCAATCAGCCCCAGCATTTT.